The TCR beta chain described here comes from a study of T cells in Graves' hyperthyroidism and ophthalmopathy. The study, taken as a whole, reports: Stable hyperthyroidism was separated from ophthalmopathy by a model based on 13 V-J features.

Trimming removed 3 bases from V and 2 bases from J, with 11 bases in between. The CDR3 runs to 14 residues. Germline V CDR1 and CDR2: MDHEN, SYDVKM. The hyperthyroidism was newly diagnosed and had lasted under 2 months; the patients were aged 18 to 65. RNA transcripts provided the source from which TCR beta CDR3 regions were amplified. HTBI primers were the set used in a first-round RT-PCR of the TCR CDR3. TCRdb recomputed calls from the multiplex PCR reads with MiXCR, one row per CDR3 protein. This table holds roughly 740,000 distinct CDR3 sequences, roughly 15% found once. About this clonotype: Its antigen is not identified.

The clonotype was recovered from a man aged 18 to 35 with Graves' hyperthyroidism. The rearrangement uses TRBV28 and TRBJ2-7; D is undetermined. The sample taken for sequencing was blood. The CDR3 DNA is TGTGCCAGCAGTTTTGGTAGTAAGGCCTACGAGCAGTACTTC. Residues: CASSFGSKAYEQYF.